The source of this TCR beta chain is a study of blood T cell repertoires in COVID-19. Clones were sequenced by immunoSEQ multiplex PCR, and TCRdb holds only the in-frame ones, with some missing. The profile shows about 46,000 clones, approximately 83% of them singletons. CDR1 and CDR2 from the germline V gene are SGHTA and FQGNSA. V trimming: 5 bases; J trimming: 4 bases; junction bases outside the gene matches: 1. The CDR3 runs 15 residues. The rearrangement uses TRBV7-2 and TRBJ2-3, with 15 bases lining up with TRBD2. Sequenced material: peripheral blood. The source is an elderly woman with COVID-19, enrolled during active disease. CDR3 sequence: CASSRTSGGADTQYF. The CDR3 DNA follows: TGTGCCAGCAGCAGGACTAGCGGGGGGGCAGATACGCAGTATTTT.